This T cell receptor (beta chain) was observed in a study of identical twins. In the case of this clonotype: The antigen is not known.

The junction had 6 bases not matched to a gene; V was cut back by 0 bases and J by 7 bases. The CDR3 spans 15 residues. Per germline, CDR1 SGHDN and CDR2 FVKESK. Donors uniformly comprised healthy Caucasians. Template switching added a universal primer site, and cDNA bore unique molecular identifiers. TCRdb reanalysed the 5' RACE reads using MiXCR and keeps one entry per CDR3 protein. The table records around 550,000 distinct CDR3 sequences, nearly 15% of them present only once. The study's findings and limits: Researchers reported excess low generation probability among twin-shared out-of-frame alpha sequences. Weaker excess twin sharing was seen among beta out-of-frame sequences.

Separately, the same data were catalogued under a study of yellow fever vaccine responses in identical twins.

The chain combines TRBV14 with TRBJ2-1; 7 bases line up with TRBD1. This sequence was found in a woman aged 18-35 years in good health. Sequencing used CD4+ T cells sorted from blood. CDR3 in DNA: TGTGCCAGCAGCCAAGATCGAGACAGGGCGAATGAGCAGTTCTTC. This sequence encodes CASSQDRDRANEQFF.